The subject of this entry is one TCR beta chain. The data were obtained in a study of identical twins. The germline V gene encodes CDR1 DFQATT and CDR2 SNEGSKA (reference sequence). This CDR3 spans 14 amino acids. Deletions cut 5 bases from V and 2 bases from J, with 15 bases between. Only healthy Caucasians were enrolled as donors. From the 5' RACE reads, TCRdb called clonotypes with MiXCR, one entry per CDR3 protein. Of hundreds of thousands of distinct CDR3 sequences in the sample, 24% were seen once. This same sample was also taken into another study, of T cells expressing NK-cell markers. This second study notes: About six donors showed dominant NKG2C+ clonotypes comprising roughly 1.0-7.0% of their CD8+ T cells.

The chain joins TRBV20-1 to TRBJ2-5, with D possibly being TRBD1 (6 bases). The source is a woman in her late teens or twenties in good health. The source material was CD4+ T cells sorted from blood. The CDR3 region has the DNA TGCAGTGCTCCCCAACAGGGTACACAAGAGACCCAGTACTTC. Its translation: CSAPQQGTQETQYF.